Shown below are 9 T cell receptor beta chains from a single sample sequenced in a study of blood T cell repertoires in COVID-19. This table comes from immunoSEQ multiplex PCR, and its TCRdb copy is limited to in-frame clones, with some not included. The profile shows under 300,000 clones, about 80% of them singletons. The sequenced material came from peripheral blood. The receptors here all came from a woman older than 75 with acute or convalescent COVID-19.

The chain uses TRBV7-9 and TRBJ2-2, with TRBD2 identical over 7 bases. Germline CDR1 SEHNR, CDR2 FQNEAQ (reference sequence). The trim removed 5 bases at V and 2 bases at J, leaving 5 bases unmatched. This CDR3 is built from 15 residues. CDR3 DNA sequence: TGTGCCAGCAGCCCGGCGGGACTAAACACCGGGGAGCTGTTTTTT. Translation: CASSPAGLNTGELFF.

The V and J genes are TRBV29-1 and TRBJ2-7; weak D call: TRBD1 (5 bases). The DNA end favors TRBJ2-1, so the J call may be wrong. This CDR3 is built from 12 residues. Germline V gene lookup returns CDR1 SQVTM and CDR2 ANQGSEA. The CDR3: CSVVPGKNEQFF. In nucleotides, the CDR3 is TGCAGCGTTGTGCCAGGGAAAAACGAGCAGTTCTTC.

This clone was seen just once. The rearrangement links TRBV19 to TRBJ2-6; perhaps TRBD2 as D (6 bases). This CDR3 region has 15 residues. CDR1 and CDR2 from the germline V gene are LNHDA and SQIVND (reference sequence). The V gene lost 7 bases and the J gene lost 1 base, with 11 bases spanning the gap. The CDR3 reads CASTPGGSGANVLTF. The CDR3 nucleotides read TGTGCCAGTACCCCTGGGGGGTCTGGGGCCAACGTCCTGACTTTC.

V gene TRBV15 combines with J gene TRBJ1-6; D not certain. The CDR3 is 14 amino acids. CDR1 and CDR2 from the germline V gene are LNHNV and YYDKDF (reference sequence). V was cut by 1 base and J by 5 bases, with 6 bases left in between. Here the CDR3 DNA reads TGTGCCACCAGCAGAGTTCGAGATAATTCACCCCTCCACTTT. Encoded protein: CATSRVRDNSPLHF.

The chain links TRBV6-5 to TRBJ1-1; 10 bases are a match to TRBD1. Germline assignment: CDR1 MNHEY and CDR2 SVGAGI. The CDR3 contains 14 residues. V lost 8 bases, J lost 5 bases, and 8 bases stayed unmatched. The CDR3 region is CASWDRGGETEAFF. In DNA, the CDR3 is TGTGCCAGCTGGGACAGGGGAGGAGAGACTGAAGCTTTCTTT.

The chain links TRBV19 to TRBJ2-7; 9 bases match TRBD1. Germline loops: CDR1 LNHDA, CDR2 SQIVND (reference sequence). V trimming: 6 bases; J trimming: 2 bases; junction bases outside the gene matches: 11. The CDR3 sequence is 16 residues long. CDR3 protein: CASSHIQGARAYEQYF. The CDR3 DNA reads as TGTGCCAGTAGCCACATACAGGGGGCGAGGGCCTACGAGCAGTACTTC.

This chain links TRBV7-9 with TRBJ1-1, with TRBD1 identical over 7 bases. The CDR3 length is 15 residues. Germline V CDR1 and CDR2: SEHNR, FQNEAQ (reference sequence). Trimming cost V 5 bases and J 4 bases; bases outside gene matches: 10. The CDR3 sequence: CASSAQGGRGTEAFF. CDR3 in DNA: TGTGCCAGCAGCGCACAAGGGGGCCGGGGCACTGAAGCTTTCTTT.

V and J are TRBV10-3 and TRBJ1-1; D might be TRBD1 (6 bases). The CDR3 loop spans 14 amino acids. Deletions cut 7 bases from V and 0 bases from J, with 12 bases between. From germline, CDR1 is ENHRY and CDR2 SYGVKD. The CDR3 region is CAIKGDTLNTEAFF. In nucleotides, the CDR3 is TGTGCCATCAAAGGGGACACCTTGAACACTGAAGCTTTCTTT.

In DNA form, the CDR3 reads TGTGCCAGCAGCTTACAGGGGGCTGGGACCGGGGAGCTGTTTTTT. Translation gives CASSLQGAGTGELFF. This chain joins TRBV5-4 and TRBJ2-2, with 9 bases identical to TRBD1. V dropped 2 bases and J dropped 5; count of bases not matched to a gene: 4. The length of the CDR3 is 15 residues. Per germline, CDR1 SGHNT and CDR2 YYREEE (reference sequence).